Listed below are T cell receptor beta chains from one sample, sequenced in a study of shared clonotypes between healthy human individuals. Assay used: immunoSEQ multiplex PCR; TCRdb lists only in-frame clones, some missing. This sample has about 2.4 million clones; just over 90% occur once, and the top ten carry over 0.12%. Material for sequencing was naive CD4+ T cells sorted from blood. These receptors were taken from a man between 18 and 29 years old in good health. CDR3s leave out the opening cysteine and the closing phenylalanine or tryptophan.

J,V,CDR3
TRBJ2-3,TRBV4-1,ASSQETGTSLGTQY
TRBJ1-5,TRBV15,ATSREAENQPQH
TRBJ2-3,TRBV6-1,ASSQVVGLAEYPDTQY
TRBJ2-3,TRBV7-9,ASSPDGQRADTQY
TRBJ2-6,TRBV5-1,ASSLGGSGSGANVLT
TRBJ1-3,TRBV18,ASSPLFQQGAGNTIY
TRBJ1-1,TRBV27,ASSSGTGQAF
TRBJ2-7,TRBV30,ASRGDEQY
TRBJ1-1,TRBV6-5,ASSYSTRTEAF
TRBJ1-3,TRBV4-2,ASSQAQGTGNTIY
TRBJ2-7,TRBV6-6,ASSYYGQSGEQY
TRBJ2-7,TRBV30,AWSVLTVSSYEQY
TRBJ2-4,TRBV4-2,ASSLSGLDIQY
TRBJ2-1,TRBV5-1,ASSPPSPSLEQF
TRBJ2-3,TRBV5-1,ASSFDKRGADTQY
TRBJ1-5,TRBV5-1,ASSSTGAYNQPQH
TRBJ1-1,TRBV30,AWTRINTEAF
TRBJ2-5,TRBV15,ATSRDKGGETQY
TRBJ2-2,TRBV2,ASSAQGTGELF
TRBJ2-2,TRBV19,ASSRTSGRGRTGELF
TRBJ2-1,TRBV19,ASSIANYNEQF
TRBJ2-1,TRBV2,ASSEAGASYNEQF
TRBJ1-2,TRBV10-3,AISEMANYGYT
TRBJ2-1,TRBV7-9,ASSPSAGANEQF
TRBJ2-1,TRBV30,AWSGKGGQF
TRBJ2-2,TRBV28,ASSLLTNTGELF
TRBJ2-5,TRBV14,ASSGLAGSPQETQY
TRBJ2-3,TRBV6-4,ASSDFLREDVDTQY
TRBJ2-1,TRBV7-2,ASSFFLGGGGSEQF
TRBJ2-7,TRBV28,ASSPWDRDSYEQY
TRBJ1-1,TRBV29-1,SAQLSPGAEAF
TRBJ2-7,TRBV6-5,ASSYRRQGYEQY
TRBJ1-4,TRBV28,ASSLTGSNEKLF
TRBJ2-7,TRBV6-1,ASKGGVIPTYEQY
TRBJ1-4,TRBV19,ATKKVGEAQEKLF
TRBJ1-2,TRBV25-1,ASSDPPGTQFRYGYT
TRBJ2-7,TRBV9,ASSVGLAGAPNYEQY
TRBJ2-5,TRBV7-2,ASSLFSGGVSWTQY
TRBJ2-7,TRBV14,ASSQGLGGYEQY
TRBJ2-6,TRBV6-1,ASRGSGANVLT
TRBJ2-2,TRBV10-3,AISGLAGANTGELF
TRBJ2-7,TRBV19,ASSILGGDSYEQY
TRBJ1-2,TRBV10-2,ASSDSDRASGNGYT
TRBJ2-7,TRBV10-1,ASTIVRVYEQY
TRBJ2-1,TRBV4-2,ASSQVDRDRDEQF
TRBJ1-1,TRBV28,ASSSPGGLNTEAF
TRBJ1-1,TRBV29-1,SVDRANTEAF
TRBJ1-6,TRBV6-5,ASRRGKLNSPLH
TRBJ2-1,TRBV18,ASSPDRGDLYNEQF
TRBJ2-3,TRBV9,ASSESSGRRPDTQY
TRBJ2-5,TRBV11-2,ASSLLGTYLGTQY
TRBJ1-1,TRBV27,ASSWRLNTEAF
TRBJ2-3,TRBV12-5,ASGLGGSGTDTQY
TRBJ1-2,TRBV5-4,ASSFWLFYGYT
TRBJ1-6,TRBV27,ASSLFGLDSPLH
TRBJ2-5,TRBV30,AWRPLGETQY
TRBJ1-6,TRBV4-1,ASSQEGARSPLH
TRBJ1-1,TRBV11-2,ASSTGGTTEAF